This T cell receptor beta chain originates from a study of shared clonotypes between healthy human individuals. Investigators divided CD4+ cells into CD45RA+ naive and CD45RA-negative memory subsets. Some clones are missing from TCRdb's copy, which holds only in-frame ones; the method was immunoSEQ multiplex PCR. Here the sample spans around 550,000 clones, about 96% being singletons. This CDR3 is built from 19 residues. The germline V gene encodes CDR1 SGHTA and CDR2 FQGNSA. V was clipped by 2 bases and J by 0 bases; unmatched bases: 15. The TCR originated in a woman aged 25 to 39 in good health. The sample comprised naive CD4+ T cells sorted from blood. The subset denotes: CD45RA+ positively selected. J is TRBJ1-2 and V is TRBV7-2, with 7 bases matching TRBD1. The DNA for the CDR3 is TGTGCCAGCAGCTTATTACCGGGACAGCCCCAGTTAGCTAACTATGGCTACACCTTC. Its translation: CASSLLPGQPQLANYGYTF. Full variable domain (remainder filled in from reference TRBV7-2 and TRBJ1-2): GAGVSQSPSNKVTEKGKDVELRCDPISGHTALYWYRQSLGQGLEFLIYFQGNSAPDKSGLPSDRFSAERTGGSVSTLTIQRTQQEDSAVYLCASSLLPGQPQLANYGYTFGSGTRLTVV.